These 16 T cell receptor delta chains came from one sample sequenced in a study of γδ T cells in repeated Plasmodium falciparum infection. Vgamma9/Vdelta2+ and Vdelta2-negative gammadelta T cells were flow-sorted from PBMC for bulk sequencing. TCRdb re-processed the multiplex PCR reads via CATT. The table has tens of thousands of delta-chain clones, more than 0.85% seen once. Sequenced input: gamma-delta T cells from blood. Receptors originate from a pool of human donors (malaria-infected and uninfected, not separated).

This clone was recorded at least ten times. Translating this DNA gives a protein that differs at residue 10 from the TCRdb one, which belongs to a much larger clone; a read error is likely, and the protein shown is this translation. The CDR3 is CACDVDWGIGLTAQLFF. The CDR3 DNA follows: TGTGCCTGTGACGTCGACTGGGGGATAGGGTTGACAGCACAACTCTTCTTT. The V gene is TRDV2, the J gene TRDJ2, with TRDD3 identical over 11 bases. TCRdb lists no J gene, so it was determined here by aligning the DNA to germline. J was trimmed by 2 bases and V by 3 bases; bases with no gene match: 7. In germline, CDR1 is GEAIGNYY, CDR2 EKD. The CDR3 loop spans 17 amino acids.

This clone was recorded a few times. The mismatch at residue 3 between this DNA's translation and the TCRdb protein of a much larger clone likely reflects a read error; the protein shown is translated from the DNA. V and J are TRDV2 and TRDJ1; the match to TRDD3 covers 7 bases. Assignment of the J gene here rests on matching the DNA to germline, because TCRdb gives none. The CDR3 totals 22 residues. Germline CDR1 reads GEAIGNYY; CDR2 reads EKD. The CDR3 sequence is CARDALGDRDTILALYTDKLIF. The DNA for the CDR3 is TGTGCCCGTGACGCGCTAGGAGATCGGGATACTATTCTCGCTTTGTACACCGATAAACTCATCTTT.

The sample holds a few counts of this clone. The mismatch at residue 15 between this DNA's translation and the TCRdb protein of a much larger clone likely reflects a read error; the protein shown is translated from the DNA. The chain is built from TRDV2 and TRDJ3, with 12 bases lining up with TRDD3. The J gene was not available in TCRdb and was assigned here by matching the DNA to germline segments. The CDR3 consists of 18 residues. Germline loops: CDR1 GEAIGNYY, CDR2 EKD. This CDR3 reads CACDTVLGDTWDTRKMFF. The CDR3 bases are TGTGCCTGTGACACCGTACTGGGGGATACCTGGGACACCCGAAAGATGTTTTTC.

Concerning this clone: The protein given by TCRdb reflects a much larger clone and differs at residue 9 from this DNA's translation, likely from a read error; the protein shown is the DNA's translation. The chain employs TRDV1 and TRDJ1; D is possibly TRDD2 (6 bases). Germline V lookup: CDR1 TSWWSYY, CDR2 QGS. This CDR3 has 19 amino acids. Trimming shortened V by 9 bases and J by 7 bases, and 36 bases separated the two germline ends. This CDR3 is CALAFGLPGNGRLRLKLIF. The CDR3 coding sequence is TGTGCTCTCGCGTTCGGCCTTCCAGGAAACGGACGCCTCCGCCTTAAACTCATCTTT.

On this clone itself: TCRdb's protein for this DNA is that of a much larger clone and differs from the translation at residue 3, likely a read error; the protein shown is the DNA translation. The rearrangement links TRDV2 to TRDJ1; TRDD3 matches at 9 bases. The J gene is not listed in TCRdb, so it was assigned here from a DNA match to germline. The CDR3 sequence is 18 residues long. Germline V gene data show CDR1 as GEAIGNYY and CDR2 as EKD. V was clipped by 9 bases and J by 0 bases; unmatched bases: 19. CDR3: CARFPLLGDSTYTDKLIF. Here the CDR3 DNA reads TGTGCCCGTTTCCCGTTACTGGGGGACTCCACTTACACCGATAAACTCATCTTT.

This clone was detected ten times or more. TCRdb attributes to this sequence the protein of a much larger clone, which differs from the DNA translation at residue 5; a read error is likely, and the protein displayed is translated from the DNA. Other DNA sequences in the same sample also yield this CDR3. CDR3 amino acids: CACDMMGDTDTDKLIF. CDR3 DNA: TGTGCCTGTGACATGATGGGGGATACGGACACCGATAAACTCATCTTT. This chain connects TRDV2 to TRDJ1; 11 positions match TRDD3. This CDR3 comprises 16 residues. CDR1 GEAIGNYY and CDR2 EKD come from the germline V gene. The junction had 4 bases not matched to a gene; V was cut back by 2 bases and J by 0 bases.

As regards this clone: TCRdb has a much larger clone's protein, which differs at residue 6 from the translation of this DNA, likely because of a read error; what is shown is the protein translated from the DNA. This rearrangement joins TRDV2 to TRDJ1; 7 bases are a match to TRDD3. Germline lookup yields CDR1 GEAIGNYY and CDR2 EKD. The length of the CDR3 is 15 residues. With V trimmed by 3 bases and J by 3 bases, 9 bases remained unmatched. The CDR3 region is CACDPPPGGSDKLIF. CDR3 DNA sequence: TGTGCCTGTGACCCTCCTCCTGGGGGGTCCGATAAACTCATCTTT.

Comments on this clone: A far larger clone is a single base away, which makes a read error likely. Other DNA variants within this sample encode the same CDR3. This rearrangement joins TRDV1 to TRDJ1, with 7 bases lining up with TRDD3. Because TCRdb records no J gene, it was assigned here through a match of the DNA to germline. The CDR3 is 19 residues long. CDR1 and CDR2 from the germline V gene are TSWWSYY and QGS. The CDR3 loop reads CALGDGVLWLGAHTDKLIF. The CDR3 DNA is TGTGCCCTTGGGGATGGAGTCCTATGGCTGGGGGCGCACACCGATAAACTCATCTTT.

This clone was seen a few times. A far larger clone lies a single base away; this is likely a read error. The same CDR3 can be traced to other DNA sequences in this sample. As DNA, the CDR3 is TGTGCCCTTGGGGACGGCCTTCCTACGCTTTACTGGGGGACCCGTAGCTCCTGGGACACCCGACAGATGTTTTTC. It encodes CALGDGLPTLYWGTRSSWDTRQMFF. The V and J genes are TRDV1 and TRDJ3; D may correspond to TRDD2 or TRDD3 (9 bases each). This CDR3 has 25 amino acids. Germline V lookup: CDR1 TSWWSYY, CDR2 QGS.

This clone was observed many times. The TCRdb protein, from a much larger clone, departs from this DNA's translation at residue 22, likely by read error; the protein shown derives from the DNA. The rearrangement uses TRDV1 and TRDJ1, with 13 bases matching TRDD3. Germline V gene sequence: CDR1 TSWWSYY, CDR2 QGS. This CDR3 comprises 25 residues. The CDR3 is CALGELWSSYVGQAYWGIRTDRLIF. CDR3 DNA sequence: TGTGCTCTTGGGGAACTTTGGTCTTCCTACGTAGGGCAGGCGTACTGGGGGATACGGACCGATAGACTCATCTTT.

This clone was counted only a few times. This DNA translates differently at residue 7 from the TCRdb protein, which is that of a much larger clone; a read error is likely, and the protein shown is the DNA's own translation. CDR3 residues: CALGDALGGGQYTDKLIF. In nucleotides, the CDR3 is TGTGCTCTTGGGGACGCCCTCGGAGGGGGACAGTACACCGATAAACTCATCTTT. This rearrangement joins TRDV1 to TRDJ1, with D possibly matching TRDD3 (6 bases). TCRdb carries no J gene annotation; the J gene was assigned here by matching the DNA with germline. This CDR3 comprises 18 residues. V lost 3 bases and J 0 bases, leaving 20 bases between the germline ends. Germline V gene lookup returns CDR1 TSWWSYY and CDR2 QGS.

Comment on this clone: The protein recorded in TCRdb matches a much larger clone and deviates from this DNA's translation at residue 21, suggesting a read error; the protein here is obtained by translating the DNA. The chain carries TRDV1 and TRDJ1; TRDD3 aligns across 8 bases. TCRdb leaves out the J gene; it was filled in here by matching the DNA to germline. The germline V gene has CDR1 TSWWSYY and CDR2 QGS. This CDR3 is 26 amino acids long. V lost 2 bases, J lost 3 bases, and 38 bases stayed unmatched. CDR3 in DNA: TGTGCTCTTGGGGAAGCTAAAGGTCTCCTGGGTACACAGACGATACTGGGGGCTGTTAACGCCGATAAACTCATCTTT. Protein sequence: CALGEAKGLLGTQTILGAVNADKLIF.

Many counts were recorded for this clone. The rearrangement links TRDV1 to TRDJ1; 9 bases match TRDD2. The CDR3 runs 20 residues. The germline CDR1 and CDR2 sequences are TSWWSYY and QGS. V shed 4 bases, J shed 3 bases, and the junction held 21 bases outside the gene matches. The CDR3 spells CALGVPSYFSGVGVPDKLIF. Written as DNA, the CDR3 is TGTGCTCTTGGGGTTCCTTCCTACTTTTCGGGGGTGGGCGTCCCCGATAAACTCATCTTT.

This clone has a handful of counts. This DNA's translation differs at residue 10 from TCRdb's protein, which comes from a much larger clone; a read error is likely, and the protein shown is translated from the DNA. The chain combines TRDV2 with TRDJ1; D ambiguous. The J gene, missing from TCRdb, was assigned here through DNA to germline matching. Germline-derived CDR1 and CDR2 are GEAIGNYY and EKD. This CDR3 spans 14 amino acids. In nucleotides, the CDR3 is TGTGCCTGTGACACCGTCTCCATAACCGGTAAACTCATCTTT. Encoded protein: CACDTVSITGKLIF.

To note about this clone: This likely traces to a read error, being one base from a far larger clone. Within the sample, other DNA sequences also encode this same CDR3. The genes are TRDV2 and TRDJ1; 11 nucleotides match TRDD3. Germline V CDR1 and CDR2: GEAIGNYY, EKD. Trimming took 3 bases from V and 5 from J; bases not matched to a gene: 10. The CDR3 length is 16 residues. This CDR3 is CACDPLGDTKTDKLIF. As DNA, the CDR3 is TGTGCCTGTGACCCGCTGGGGGATACCAAGACTGATAAACTCATCTTT.

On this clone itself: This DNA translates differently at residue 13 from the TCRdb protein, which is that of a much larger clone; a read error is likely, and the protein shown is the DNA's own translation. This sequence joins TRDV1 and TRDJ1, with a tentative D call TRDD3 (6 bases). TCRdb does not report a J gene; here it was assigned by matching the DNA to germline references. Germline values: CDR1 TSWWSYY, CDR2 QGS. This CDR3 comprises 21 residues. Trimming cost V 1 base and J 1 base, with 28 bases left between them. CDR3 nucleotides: TGTGCTCTTGGGGAACCCCATCCTGTCCCGGGGGACCCGTCCGTCACCGATAAACTCATCTTT. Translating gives CALGEPHPVPGDPSVTDKLIF.